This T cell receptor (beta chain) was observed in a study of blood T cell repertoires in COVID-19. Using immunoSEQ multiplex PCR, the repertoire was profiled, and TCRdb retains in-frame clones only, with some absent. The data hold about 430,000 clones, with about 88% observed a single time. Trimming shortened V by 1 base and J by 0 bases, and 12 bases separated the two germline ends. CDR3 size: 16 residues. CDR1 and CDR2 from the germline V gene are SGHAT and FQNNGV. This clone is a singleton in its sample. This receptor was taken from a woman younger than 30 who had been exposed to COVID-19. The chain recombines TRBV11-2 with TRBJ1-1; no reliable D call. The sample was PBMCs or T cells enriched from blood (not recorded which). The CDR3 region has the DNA TGTGCCAGCAGCTTAGGCGCTGGTCTCATGAACACTGAAGCTTTCTTT. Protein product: CASSLGAGLMNTEAFF.